This is a list of T cell receptor beta chains from one sample in a study of long-term antiretroviral therapy in people with HIV. TCRdb's copy holds only in-frame clones and misses some; the assay was immunoSEQ multiplex PCR. The sample holds about 20,000 clones, around 80% seen once. This specimen was unsorted PBMCs, taken 0.6 years after starting antiretroviral therapy. The receptors were gathered from a young woman with HIV. Both conserved end residues are trimmed from each CDR3. The order of the fields is J gene, V gene, CDR3 protein.

j_gene: TRBJ1-2
v_gene: TRBV1
CDR3aa: TSSQDGSGGANYGYT

j_gene: TRBJ2-3
v_gene: TRBV5-1
CDR3aa: ASSPPAESTDTQY

j_gene: TRBJ2-7
v_gene: TRBV18
CDR3aa: ASAPPGQGNEQY

j_gene: TRBJ2-5
v_gene: TRBV5-1
CDR3aa: ASSSSGGTQETQY

j_gene: TRBJ2-2
v_gene: TRBV4-2
CDR3aa: ASSHPTAGRNTGELF

j_gene: TRBJ2-1
v_gene: TRBV7-2
CDR3aa: ASSPRGLSYNEQF

j_gene: TRBJ1-1
v_gene: TRBV11-2
CDR3aa: ASSLQGGSTEAF

j_gene: TRBJ2-7
v_gene: TRBV28
CDR3aa: ASKTSGRSYEQY

j_gene: TRBJ2-1
v_gene: TRBV19
CDR3aa: ASMEAALGLNEQF

j_gene: TRBJ1-1
v_gene: TRBV29-1
CDR3aa: SVERVLNTEAF

j_gene: TRBJ1-1
v_gene: TRBV5-4
CDR3aa: ASSLGEGGWNTEAF

j_gene: TRBJ2-2
v_gene: TRBV2
CDR3aa: ASSPRASNTGELF

j_gene: TRBJ1-2
v_gene: TRBV6-5
CDR3aa: ASSYSFTSGGYT

j_gene: TRBJ1-3
v_gene: TRBV7-8
CDR3aa: ASSLGNTIY